Given below is one TCR beta chain in context. The data originate from a study of blood T cell repertoires in COVID-19. Study at large: Both acute and convalescent COVID-19 samples were obtained from the United States, Italy and Spain. PBMCs, B-cell-depleted T cells, or T cells were the source of the cDNA or gDNA that made up the material.

Source study methods: Researchers report that nucleated cell counts were estimated from reference gene primer amplification. TCRdb's table, derived via immunoSEQ multiplex PCR, lists solely in-frame clones and lacks some. V, J and clone size were drawn from that table, and D and trimming were deduced from the DNA. The sample yields 200,000 to 300,000 clones, roughly 80% seen once. What was sequenced was peripheral blood. This clonotype was sampled from an older woman with active or convalescent COVID-19.

For the CDR3, the DNA is TGTGCCAGCAGCCAAGATAGTAGGAGACTAGCAAGAGAGACCCAGTACTTC. Translation gives CASSQDSRRLARETQYF. V gene TRBV3-1 (or the pseudogene TRBV3-2) combines with J gene TRBJ2-5; 7 nucleotides align to TRBD2. J gave up 4 bases and V 0 bases, and 11 bases lay outside the gene matches. CDR3 length: 17 amino acids. The germline V gene encodes CDR1 LGHDT and CDR2 YNNKEL (reference sequence).